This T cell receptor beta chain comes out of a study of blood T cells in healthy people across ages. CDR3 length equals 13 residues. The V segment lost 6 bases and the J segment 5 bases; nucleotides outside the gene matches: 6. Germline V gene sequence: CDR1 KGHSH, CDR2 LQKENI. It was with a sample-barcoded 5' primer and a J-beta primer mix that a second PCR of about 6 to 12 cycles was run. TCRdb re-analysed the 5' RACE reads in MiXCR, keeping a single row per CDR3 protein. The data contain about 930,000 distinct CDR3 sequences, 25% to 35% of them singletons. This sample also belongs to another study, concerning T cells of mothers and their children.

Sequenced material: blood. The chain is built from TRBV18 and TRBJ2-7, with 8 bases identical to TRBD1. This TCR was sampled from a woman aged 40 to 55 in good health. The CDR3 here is CASSLDRANEQYF. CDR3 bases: TGTGCCAGCTCCCTGGACAGGGCAAACGAGCAGTACTTC.